This TCR beta chain was found in a study of blood T cell repertoires in COVID-19 (dated by TCRdb to 2018 to 2021). For the wider study: Collaborator samples came from the United States, Italy and Spain and covered acute and convalescent phases of COVID-19. Where HLA class I and class II types were available, the types were taken from metadata supplied by the sample provider, not from assay-based typing. The samples were drawn from the first 160 participants of the ongoing ImmuneRACE study and from over a thousand subjects provided by 6 global collaborators. The repertoires were released in a freely available public database meant as a resource for research on the immune response to SARS-CoV-2. Nearly every sample came with metadata listing a de-identified subject ID, COVID-19 status, age in years and sex. The dataset comprised deeply sampled blood TCRbeta repertoires from subjects exposed to, actively infected with, or recovered from COVID-19. The prospective study material was composed of cDNA or gDNA derived from T cells, B-cell-depleted T cells, or PBMCs. Broader findings and caveats from the paper: Clinical and demographic metadata were provided uncurated, with the amount varying by source and participant.

The immunoSEQ Assay, a bias-controlled multiplex PCR, was used to amplify TCRbeta CDR3 regions from genomic DNA. As for the authors' bioinformatics: The number of nucleated cells in each sample was estimated by amplification of reference gene primers within the assay. To quantify the absolute abundance of each unique TCRbeta CDR3 rearrangement, sequence reads were collapsed and filtered. For each sample, productive Simpson clonality was calculated as the square root of Simpson's diversity index across productive rearrangements. TCRdb mirrors the immuneACCESS table, restricted to in-frame sequences. Some clones are absent from its copies; in checked studies, under half trace to an unresolved V gene, and the reason for the others is unknown. That table supplies the V and J calls and clone size; D and trimming were determined from the DNA. For this sample the table gives about 120,000 clones, of which roughly 90% were detected only once. Approximately 20% of the sample is taken by the ten largest.

Based on the germline V gene, the CDR1 and CDR2 sequences are SGHDN and FVKESK. The CDR3 covers 12 residues, taking in both the cysteine and the phenylalanine. Only the CDR3 DNA is retained, 36 bases long and in frame from the first base. The trim is 8 bases for V and 5 bases for J, with a gap of 12 bases between the germline ends. Regarding this clone: This clone's antigen is unknown. Base quality data are lacking; no much larger clone is found one base away.

Collaborating institutions collected whole blood in K2EDTA tubes following their own protocols. Collaborator samples were shipped for TCRbeta analysis as frozen whole blood, isolated PBMCs, or DNA extracted from either sample type. Sequencing input: peripheral blood. The chain is assembled from TRBV14 and TRBJ1-1; TRBD1 is a weak D gene call, 5 bases matching. The origin of this receptor is a human donor with acute or convalescent COVID-19. The donor label of this sample is uncertain. CDR3 sequence: CASQGRGTEAFF. The nucleotide sequence reads as follows: TGTGCCAGCCAAGGCCGGGGGACTGAAGCTTTCTTT.